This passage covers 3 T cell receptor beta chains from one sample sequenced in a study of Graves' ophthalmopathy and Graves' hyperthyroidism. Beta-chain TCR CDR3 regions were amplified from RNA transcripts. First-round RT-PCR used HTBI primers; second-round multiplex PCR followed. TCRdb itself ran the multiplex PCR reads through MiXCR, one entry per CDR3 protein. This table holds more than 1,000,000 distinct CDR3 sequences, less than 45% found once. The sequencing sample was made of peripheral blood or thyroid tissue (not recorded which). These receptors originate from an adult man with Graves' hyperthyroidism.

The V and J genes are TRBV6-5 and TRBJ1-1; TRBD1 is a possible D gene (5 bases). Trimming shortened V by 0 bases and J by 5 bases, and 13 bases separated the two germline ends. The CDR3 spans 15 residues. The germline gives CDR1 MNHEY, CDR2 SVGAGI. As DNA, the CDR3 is TGTGCCAGCAGTTACTCCCCAGGGTTTGTAACTGAAGCTTTCTTT. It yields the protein CASSYSPGFVTEAFF.

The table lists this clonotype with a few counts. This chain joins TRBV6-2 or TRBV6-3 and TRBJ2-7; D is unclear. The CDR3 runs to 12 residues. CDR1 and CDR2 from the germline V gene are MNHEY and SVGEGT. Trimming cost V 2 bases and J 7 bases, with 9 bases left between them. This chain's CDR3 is CASSYGRAEQYF. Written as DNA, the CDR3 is TGTGCCAGCAGTTACGGCCGCGCGGAGCAGTACTTC.

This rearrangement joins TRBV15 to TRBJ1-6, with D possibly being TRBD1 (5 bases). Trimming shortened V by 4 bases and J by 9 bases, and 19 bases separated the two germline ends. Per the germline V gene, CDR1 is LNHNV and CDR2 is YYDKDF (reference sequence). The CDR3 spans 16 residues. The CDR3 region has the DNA TGTGCCACCAGCAAAGGAAGTCTGGGGCCCCCTTCACCCCTCCACTTT. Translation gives CATSKGSLGPPSPLHF.